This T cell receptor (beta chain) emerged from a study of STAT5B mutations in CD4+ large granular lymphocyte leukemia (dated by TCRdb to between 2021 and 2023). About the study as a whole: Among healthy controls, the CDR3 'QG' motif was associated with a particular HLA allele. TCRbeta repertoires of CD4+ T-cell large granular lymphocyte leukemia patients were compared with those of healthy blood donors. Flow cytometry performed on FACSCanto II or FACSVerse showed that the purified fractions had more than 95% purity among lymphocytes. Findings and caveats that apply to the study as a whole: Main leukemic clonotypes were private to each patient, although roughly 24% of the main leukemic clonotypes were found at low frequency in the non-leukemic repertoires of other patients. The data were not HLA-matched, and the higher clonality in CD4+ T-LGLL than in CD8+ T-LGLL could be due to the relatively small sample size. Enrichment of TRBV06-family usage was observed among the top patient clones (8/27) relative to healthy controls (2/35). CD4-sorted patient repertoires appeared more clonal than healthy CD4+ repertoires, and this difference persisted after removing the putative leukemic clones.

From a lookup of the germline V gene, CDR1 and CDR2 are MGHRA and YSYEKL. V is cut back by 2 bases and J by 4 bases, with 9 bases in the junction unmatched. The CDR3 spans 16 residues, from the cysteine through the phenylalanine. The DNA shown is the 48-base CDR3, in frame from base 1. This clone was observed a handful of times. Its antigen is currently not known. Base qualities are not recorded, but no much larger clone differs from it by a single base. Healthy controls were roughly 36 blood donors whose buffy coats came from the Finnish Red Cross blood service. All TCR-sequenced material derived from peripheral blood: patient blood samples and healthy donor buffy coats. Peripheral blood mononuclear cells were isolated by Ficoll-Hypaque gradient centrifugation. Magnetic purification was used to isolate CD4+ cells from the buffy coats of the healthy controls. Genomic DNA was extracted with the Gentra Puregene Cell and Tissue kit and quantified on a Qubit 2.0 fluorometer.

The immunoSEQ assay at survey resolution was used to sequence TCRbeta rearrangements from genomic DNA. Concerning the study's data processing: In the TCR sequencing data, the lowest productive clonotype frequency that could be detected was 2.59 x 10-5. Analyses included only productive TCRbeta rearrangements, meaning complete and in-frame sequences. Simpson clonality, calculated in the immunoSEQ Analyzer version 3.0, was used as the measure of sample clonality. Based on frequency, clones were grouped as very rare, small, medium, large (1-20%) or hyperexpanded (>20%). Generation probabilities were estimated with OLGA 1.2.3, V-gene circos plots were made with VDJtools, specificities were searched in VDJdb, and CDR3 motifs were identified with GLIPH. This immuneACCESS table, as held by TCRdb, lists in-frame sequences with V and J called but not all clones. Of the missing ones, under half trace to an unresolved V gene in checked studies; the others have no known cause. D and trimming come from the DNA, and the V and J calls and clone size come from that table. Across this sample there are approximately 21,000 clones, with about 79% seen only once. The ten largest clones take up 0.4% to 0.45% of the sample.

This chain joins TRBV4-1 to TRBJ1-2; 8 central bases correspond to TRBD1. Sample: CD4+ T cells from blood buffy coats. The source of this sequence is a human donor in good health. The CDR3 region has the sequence CASSQTMDRDRYGYTF. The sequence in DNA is TGCGCCAGCAGCCAAACTATGGACAGGGACCGCTATGGCTACACCTTC.